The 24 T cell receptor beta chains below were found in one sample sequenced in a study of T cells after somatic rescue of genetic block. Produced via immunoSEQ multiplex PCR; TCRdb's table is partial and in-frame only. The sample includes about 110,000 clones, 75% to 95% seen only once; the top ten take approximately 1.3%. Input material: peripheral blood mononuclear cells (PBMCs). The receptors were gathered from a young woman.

The CDR3: CASSPRTSGGLDQETQYF. CDR3 nucleotide sequence: TGTGCCAGCTCACCTAGGACTAGCGGGGGTTTGGATCAGGAGACCCAGTACTTC. The chain carries TRBV18 and TRBJ2-5, with 13 bases lining up with TRBD2. This CDR3 is built from 18 residues. CDR1 is KGHSH and CDR2 is LQKENI in the germline V gene. Losses at the gene ends were 3 bases for V and 5 bases for J; bases not matched to a gene: 12.

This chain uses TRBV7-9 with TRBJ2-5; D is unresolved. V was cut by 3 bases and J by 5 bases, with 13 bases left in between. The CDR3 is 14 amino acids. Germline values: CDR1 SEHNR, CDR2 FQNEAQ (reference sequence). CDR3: CASSLGPLGETQYF. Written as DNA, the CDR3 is TGTGCCAGCAGCTTGGGCCCTTTAGGGGAGACCCAGTACTTC.

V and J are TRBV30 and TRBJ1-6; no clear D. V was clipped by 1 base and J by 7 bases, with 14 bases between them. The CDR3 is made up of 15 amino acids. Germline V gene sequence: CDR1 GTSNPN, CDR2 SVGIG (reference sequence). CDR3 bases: TGTGCCTGGAGTGAAACTCACGGCATAAATTCACCCCTCCACTTT. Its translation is CAWSETHGINSPLHF.

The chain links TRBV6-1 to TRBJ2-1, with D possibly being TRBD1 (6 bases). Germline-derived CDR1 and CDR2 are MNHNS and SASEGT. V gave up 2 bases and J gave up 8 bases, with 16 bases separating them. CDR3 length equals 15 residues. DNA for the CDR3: TGTGCCAGCAGTGAAACAGGGTGGACCGTCGATGAGCAGTTCTTC. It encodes CASSETGWTVDEQFF.

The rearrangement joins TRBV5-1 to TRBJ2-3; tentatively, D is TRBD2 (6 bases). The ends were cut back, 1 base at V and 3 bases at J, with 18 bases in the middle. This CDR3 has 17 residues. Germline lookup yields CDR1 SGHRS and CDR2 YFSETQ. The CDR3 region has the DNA TGCGCCAGCAGCTTGCTCGGGGCCCAGGCGGGGACAGATACGCAGTATTTT. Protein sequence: CASSLLGAQAGTDTQYF.

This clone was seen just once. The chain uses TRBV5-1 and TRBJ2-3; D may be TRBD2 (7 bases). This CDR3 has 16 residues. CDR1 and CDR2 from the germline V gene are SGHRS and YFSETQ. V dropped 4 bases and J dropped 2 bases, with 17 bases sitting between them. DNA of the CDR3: TGCGCCAGCAGCCCCGGTGGGGGGGCCCACACAGATACGCAGTATTTT. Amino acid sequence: CASSPGGGAHTDTQYF.

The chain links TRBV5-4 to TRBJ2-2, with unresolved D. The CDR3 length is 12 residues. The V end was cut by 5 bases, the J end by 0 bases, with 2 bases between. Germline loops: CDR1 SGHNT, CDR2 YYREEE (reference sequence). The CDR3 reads CASRTNTGELFF. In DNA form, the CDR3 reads TGTGCCAGCAGAACGAACACCGGGGAGCTGTTTTTT.

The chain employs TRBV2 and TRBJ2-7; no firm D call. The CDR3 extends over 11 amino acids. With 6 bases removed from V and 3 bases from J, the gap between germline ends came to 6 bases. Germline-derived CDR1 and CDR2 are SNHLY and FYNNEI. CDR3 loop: CASSLHYEQYF. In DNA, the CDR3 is TGTGCCAGCAGCCTTCACTACGAGCAGTACTTC.

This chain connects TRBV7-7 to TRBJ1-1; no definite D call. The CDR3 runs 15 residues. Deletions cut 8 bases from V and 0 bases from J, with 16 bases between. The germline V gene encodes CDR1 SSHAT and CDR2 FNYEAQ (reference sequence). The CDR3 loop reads CASLDRFTVNTEAFF. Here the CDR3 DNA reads TGTGCCAGCCTCGACCGATTTACAGTGAACACTGAAGCTTTCTTT.

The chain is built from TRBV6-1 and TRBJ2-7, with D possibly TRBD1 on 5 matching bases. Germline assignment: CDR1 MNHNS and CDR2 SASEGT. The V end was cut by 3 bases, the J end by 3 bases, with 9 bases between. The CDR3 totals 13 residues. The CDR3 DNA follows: TGTGCCAGCAGTGAGGCCAGGGACTACGAGCAGTACTTC. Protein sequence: CASSEARDYEQYF.

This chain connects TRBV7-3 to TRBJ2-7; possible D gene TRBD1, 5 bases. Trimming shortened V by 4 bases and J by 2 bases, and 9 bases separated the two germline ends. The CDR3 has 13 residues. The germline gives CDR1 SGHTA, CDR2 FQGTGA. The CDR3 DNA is TGTGCCAGCAGCTCGGGCAGGGCCTACGAGCAGTACTTC. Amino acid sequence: CASSSGRAYEQYF.

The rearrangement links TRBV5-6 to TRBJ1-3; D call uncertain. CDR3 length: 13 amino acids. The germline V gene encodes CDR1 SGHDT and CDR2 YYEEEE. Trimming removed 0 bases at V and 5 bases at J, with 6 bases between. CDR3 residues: CASSLGRRNTIYF. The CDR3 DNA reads TGTGCCAGCAGCTTGGGGAGAAGAAACACCATATATTTT.

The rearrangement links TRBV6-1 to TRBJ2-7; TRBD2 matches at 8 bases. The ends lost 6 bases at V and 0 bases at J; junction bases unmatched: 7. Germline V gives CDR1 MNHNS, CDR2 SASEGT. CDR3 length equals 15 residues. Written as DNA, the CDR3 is TGTGCCAGCAGATTCGGGAGGGAGAGCTCCTACGAGCAGTACTTC. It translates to CASRFGRESSYEQYF.

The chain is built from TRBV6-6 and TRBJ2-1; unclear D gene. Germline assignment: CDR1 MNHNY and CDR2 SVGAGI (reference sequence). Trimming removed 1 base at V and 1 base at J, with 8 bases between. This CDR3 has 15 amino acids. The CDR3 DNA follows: TGTGCCAGCAGTTACTTGAAAGTTTCCTACAATGAGCAGTTCTTC. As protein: CASSYLKVSYNEQFF.

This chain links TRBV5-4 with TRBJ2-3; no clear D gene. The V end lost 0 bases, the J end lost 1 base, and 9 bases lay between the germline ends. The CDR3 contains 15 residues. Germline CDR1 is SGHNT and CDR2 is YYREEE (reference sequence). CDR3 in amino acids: CASSLGWGGTDTQYF. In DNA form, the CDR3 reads TGTGCCAGCAGCTTGGGGTGGGGTGGCACAGATACGCAGTATTTT.

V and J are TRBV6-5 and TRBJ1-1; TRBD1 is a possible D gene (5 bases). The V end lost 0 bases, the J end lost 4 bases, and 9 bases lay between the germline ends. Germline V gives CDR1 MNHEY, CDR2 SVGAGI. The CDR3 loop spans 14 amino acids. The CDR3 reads CASSYSRVITEAFF. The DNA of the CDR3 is TGTGCCAGCAGTTACTCCAGGGTGATCACTGAAGCTTTCTTT.

CDR3 nucleotides: TGTGCCAGCGTAGGAGACTCGGGACGGTATAATTCACCCCTCCACTTT. It translates to CASVGDSGRYNSPLHF. V gene TRBV7-2 combines with J gene TRBJ1-6, with D possibly TRBD1 on 5 matching bases. The CDR3 length is 16 residues. V lost 8 bases and J lost 4, with 18 bases in between. The germline V gene has CDR1 SGHTA and CDR2 FQGNSA.

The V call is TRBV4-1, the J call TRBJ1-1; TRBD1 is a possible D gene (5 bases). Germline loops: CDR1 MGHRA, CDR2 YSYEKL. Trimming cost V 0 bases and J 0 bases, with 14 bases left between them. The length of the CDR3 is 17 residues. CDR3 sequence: CASSQDRSGHMNTEAFF. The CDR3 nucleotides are TGCGCCAGCAGCCAAGATCGCTCGGGGCACATGAACACTGAAGCTTTCTTT.

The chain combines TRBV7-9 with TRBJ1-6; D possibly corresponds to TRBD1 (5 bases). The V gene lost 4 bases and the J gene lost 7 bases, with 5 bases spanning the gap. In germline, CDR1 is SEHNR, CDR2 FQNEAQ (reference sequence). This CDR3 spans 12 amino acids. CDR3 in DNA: TGTGCCAGCAGCTCAGGGAATTCACCCCTCCACTTT. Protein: CASSSGNSPLHF.

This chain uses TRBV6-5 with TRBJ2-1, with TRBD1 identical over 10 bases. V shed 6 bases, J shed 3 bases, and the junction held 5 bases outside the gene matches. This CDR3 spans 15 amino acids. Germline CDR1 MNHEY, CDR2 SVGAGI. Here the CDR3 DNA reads TGTGCCAGCAGCCGGACAGGGGGACTCTACAATGAGCAGTTCTTC. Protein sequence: CASSRTGGLYNEQFF.

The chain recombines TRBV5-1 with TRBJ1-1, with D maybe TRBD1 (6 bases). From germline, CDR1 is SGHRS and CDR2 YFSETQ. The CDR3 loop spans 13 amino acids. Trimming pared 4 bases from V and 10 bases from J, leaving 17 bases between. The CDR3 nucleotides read TGCGCCAGCAGCGAAGGGACGGGGGCGGCAGCTTTCTTT. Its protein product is CASSEGTGAAAFF.

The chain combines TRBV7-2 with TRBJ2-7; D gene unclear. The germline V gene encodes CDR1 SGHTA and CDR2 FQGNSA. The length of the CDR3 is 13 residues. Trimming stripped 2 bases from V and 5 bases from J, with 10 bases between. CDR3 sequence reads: CASSLRVFDEQYF. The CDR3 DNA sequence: TGTGCCAGCAGCTTACGAGTGTTCGACGAGCAGTACTTC.

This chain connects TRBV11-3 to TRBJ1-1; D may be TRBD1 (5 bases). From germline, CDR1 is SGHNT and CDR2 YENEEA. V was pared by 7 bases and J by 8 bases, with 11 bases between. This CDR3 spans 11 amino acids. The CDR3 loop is CASMWGTEAFF. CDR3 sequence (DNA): TGTGCCAGCATGTGGGGGACCGAAGCTTTCTTT.

The CDR3 nucleotides read TGTGCCAGTAGTTTTAACACTGAAGCTTTCTTT. As protein: CASSFNTEAFF. The chain is built from TRBV19 and TRBJ1-1, with unresolved D. V was trimmed by 5 bases and J by 2 bases, leaving 3 bases between them. CDR1 is LNHDA, CDR2 SQIVND, per germline (reference sequence). The CDR3 sequence is 11 residues long.